This T cell receptor beta chain was recorded in a study of T cell responses to AZD1222 COVID-19 vaccine. The V gene lost 5 bases and the J gene lost 1 base, with 11 bases spanning the gap. Germline-derived CDR1 and CDR2 are SEHNR and FQNEAQ (reference sequence). This CDR3 is 15 amino acids long. The protocol was immunoSEQ multiplex PCR, while the TCRdb copy is restricted to in-frame clones and leaves out a portion. In the table there are fewer than 150,000 clones, roughly 88% of which are singletons. The source material was peripheral blood, sampled on day 0 of AZD1222 vaccination. The sequence was obtained from an adult in good health. The V gene is TRBV7-9, the J gene TRBJ2-2, with D possibly TRBD2 on 5 matching bases. CDR3 sequence reads: CASSQRVGNTGELFF. The DNA for the CDR3 is TGTGCCAGCAGCCAGAGGGTCGGGAACACCGGGGAGCTGTTTTTT.